The subject of this entry is one TCR beta chain. Method: immunoSEQ multiplex PCR; TCRdb's copy keeps in-frame clones and lacks some. Here the sample spans approximately 76,000 clones, 86% being singletons. V was trimmed by 6 bases and J by 0 bases, leaving 9 bases between them. Germline V gives CDR1 MNHNS, CDR2 SASEGT. CDR3 length equals 14 residues. This sample is drawn from a study of technical replicates of blood from a handful of donors. The receptor comes from a human donor in good health. Some clones in this sample may be carry-over from other donors' samples. The specimen sequenced was PBMCs. The gene calls are TRBV6-1 and TRBJ1-3, with D hard to call. CDR3 in DNA: TGTGCCAGCAGGCCCGGGTCCTCTGGAAACACCATATATTTT. Translated: CASRPGSSGNTIYF.